A selection of T cell receptor beta chains follows, all from one sample in a study of patients and donors after allogeneic stem cell transplantation. TCRdb fed the RT-PCR reads into MiXCR, producing one record per CDR3 protein. This table holds a few hundred thousand distinct CDR3 sequences, roughly an eighth found once. The sample consisted of blood, either unsorted or a sorted T cell fraction (not recorded which). The origin of the receptors is a human donor who was either an allogeneic HSCT recipient or a stem cell or donor lymphocyte infusion donor (not recorded which). It is not recorded whose cells these are; they may come from a transplant donor. CDR3s include the opening cysteine and the closing phenylalanine or tryptophan. Each record gives: V gene, J gene, CDR3 protein.

>TRBV3-1|TRBJ2-7
CASSPQSRYEQYF
>TRBV7-2|TRBJ2-1
CASSLVSTQAYNEQFF
>TRBV12-3/TRBV12-4|TRBJ2-7
CASRQTSGSYEQYF
>TRBV5-1|TRBJ1-1
CASSFTTGTAMNTEAFF
>TRBV5-6|TRBJ2-1
CASSLVVNEQFF
>TRBV11-2|TRBJ2-3
CASSPDQRESFPDTQYF
>TRBV4-3|TRBJ2-7
CASSQEVYGLQSYEQYF
>TRBV19|TRBJ1-1
CASTPRPGARATEAFF
>TRBV5-1|TRBJ1-1
CASSQSQGVYTEAIF
>TRBV7-3|TRBJ2-3
CASSPGGFRADTQYF
>TRBV20-1|TRBJ1-3
CSASNWESGNTIYF
>TRBV20-1|TRBJ1-2
CSAEWADYGYTF
>TRBV2|TRBJ1-5
CASSEGGYQPQHF
>TRBV9|TRBJ1-2
CASSVAPAGDYNYGYTF
>TRBV2|TRBJ2-7
CASSEVRDNEQYF
>TRBV24-1|TRBJ1-2
CATSEPGTGNTYGYTF
>TRBV12-3/TRBV12-4|TRBJ1-1
CASSPRRGRTEAFF
>TRBV30|TRBJ2-5
CAWSVGRVGGGETQYF
>TRBV18|TRBJ1-5
CASSPEGTHSNQPQHF
>TRBV13|TRBJ1-3
CASSLPGTGRNTIYF
>TRBV6-5|TRBJ1-6
CASSSRGFYRGSPLHF
>TRBV5-1|TRBJ2-2
CASSLTGVLKNTGELFF
>TRBV6-1|TRBJ1-2
CASRLLPGQTNYGYTF
>TRBV24-1|TRBJ2-7
CATSLSRRSYEQYF
>TRBV12-3/TRBV12-4|TRBJ1-3
CASSAQSGNTIYF
>TRBV12-3/TRBV12-4|TRBJ1-1
CASSQTGTQAFF
>TRBV5-1|TRBJ2-5
CASSLAPGGMETQYF
>TRBV29-1|TRBJ2-3
CSVEFGQGPDTQYF
>TRBV7-2|TRBJ2-1
CASSLVAGPHNEQFF